The sequence of this T cell receptor (beta chain) was determined in a study of beta chain features in type 1 diabetes. Looking at the study overall: Cell yields, gender and age were similar in healthy donors and patients. Study observations and caveats: There was a moderate but significant shortening of TCRB CDR3s in all four CD4+ subsets of Type 1 diabetes patients. Any PCR bias toward short templates would affect both groups alike. The cDNA sequencing approach could over-represent high-TCR-expressing cells. Any HLA-type effect on TCRB rearrangement remained unresolved here.

Investigators reverse transcribed all isolated RNA, so they sequenced expressed TCRB transcripts. Repertoires were generated with immunoSEQ multiplex PCR, while TCRdb's copy carries only in-frame clones and drops some. Found here are 500,000 to 850,000 clones, over 11% of them singletons; the top ten hold 0.035% to 0.045%. Germline CDR1 and CDR2: SGHAT and FQNNGV. V shed 5 bases and J shed 4 bases, with 21 bases lying between them. This CDR3 is 17 amino acids long. Notes on this clone: Its antigen is currently unknown.

The clonotype comes from a man younger than 35 with type 1 diabetes. What was sequenced was naive CD4+ T cells from blood. V and J are TRBV11-2 and TRBJ2-1; D is perhaps TRBD1 (6 bases). Here the CDR3 reads CASSGQIRQTIYNEQFF. In DNA form, the CDR3 reads TGTGCCAGCAGCGGACAGATACGCCAAACCATTTACAATGAGCAGTTCTTC.